The next 22 T cell receptor beta chains were all read from a single sample in a study of T cell changes during pregnancy in multiple sclerosis. This table comes from immunoSEQ multiplex PCR, and its TCRdb copy is limited to in-frame clones, with some not included. The sample consists of some 110,000 clones, approximately 90% of them appearing once. The sample consisted of peripheral blood, taken in the third trimester of pregnancy. These receptors were obtained from a female donor with multiple sclerosis, enrolled in a pregnancy study.

This clone was counted between two and nine times. This rearrangement joins TRBV6-4 to TRBJ1-1, with D possibly matching TRBD1 (5 bases). Between the trimmed V and J ends, which lost 5 bases and 4 bases, there was a span of 11 bases. Germline CDR1 reads MRHNA; CDR2 reads SNTAGT. This CDR3 comprises 13 residues. CDR3 DNA: TGTGCCAGCAGTAGCCGAAGGGGCACTGAAGCTTTCTTT. This translates into CASSSRRGTEAFF.

The chain carries TRBV6-5 and TRBJ2-5; 7 bases are shared with TRBD1. The CDR3 has 14 residues. Germline CDR1 and CDR2: MNHEY and SVGAGI. The V segment lost 6 bases and the J segment 2 bases; nucleotides outside the gene matches: 6. CDR3 sequence reads: CASRRQGIQETQYF. CDR3 DNA: TGTGCCAGCAGGAGACAGGGAATACAAGAGACCCAGTACTTC.

The V and J genes are TRBV19 and TRBJ1-4, with D possibly matching TRBD1 (6 bases). CDR1 and CDR2 (germline): LNHDA, SQIVND (reference sequence). V shed 5 bases and J shed 0 bases, with 13 bases lying between them. The CDR3 contains 16 residues. The CDR3, as DNA: TGTGCCAGTAGTCGGACAGCTCATGCAACTAATGAAAAACTGTTTTTT. The encoded protein is CASSRTAHATNEKLFF.

The V and J genes are TRBV10-3 and TRBJ2-3; D possibly corresponds to TRBD2 (6 bases). The germline V gene has CDR1 ENHRY and CDR2 SYGVKD. V was trimmed by 10 bases and J by 6 bases, leaving 17 bases between them. CDR3 length equals 13 residues. CDR3 DNA: TGTGCCACCTGCGGAGGGAGTTTTGATACGCAGTATTTT. This gives the protein CATCGGSFDTQYF.

J is TRBJ1-1 and V is TRBV6-5, with TRBD1 as a possible D gene (6 bases). V was trimmed by 4 bases and J by 13 bases, leaving 19 bases between them. The CDR3 runs to 13 residues. Germline loops: CDR1 MNHEY, CDR2 SVGAGI. In nucleotides, the CDR3 is TGTGCCAGCAGTTTCCAGGGGCTGGCCGACGTTTTCTTT. Protein sequence: CASSFQGLADVFF.

The genes are TRBV18 and TRBJ1-2, with D possibly TRBD1 on 6 matching bases. The CDR3 contains 17 residues. From germline, CDR1 is KGHSH and CDR2 LQKENI. V was pared by 3 bases and J by 0 bases, with 17 bases between. Written as DNA, the CDR3 is TGTGCCAGCTCACCCCCCGGACAGAACCGAGCTAACTATGGCTACACCTTC. Encoded protein: CASSPPGQNRANYGYTF.

The chain links TRBV18 to TRBJ2-5; D not resolved. Germline CDR1 is KGHSH and CDR2 is LQKENI. This CDR3 comprises 15 residues. Trimming pared 3 bases from V and 0 bases from J, leaving 11 bases between. CDR3 region: CASSPIHDNQETQYF. The CDR3 coding sequence is TGTGCCAGCTCACCCATACACGACAACCAAGAGACCCAGTACTTC.

The chain employs TRBV5-1 and TRBJ1-1, with no clear D. The germline V gene has CDR1 SGHRS and CDR2 YFSETQ. The V gene lost 4 bases and the J gene lost 0 bases, with 10 bases spanning the gap. The CDR3 is made up of 14 amino acids. This chain's CDR3 is CASSAELMNTEAFF. CDR3 coding DNA: TGCGCCAGCAGCGCGGAGCTGATGAACACTGAAGCTTTCTTT. Together with reference TRBV5-1 and TRBJ1-1, the CDR3 gives the full variable domain: KAGVTQTPRYLIKTRGQQVTLSCSPISGHRSVSWYQQTPGQGLQFLFEYFSETQRNKGNFPGRFSGRQFSNSRSEMNVSTLELGDSALYLCASSAELMNTEAFFGQGTRLTVV.

CDR3 in DNA: TGTGCCAGCAGCTTACCCTCCAGGGTGAACACTGAAGCTTTCTTT. Protein product: CASSLPSRVNTEAFF. The rearrangement uses TRBV7-2 and TRBJ1-1; tentative D call: TRBD1 (5 bases). Germline V gene lookup returns CDR1 SGHTA and CDR2 FQGNSA. V lost 2 bases and J lost 0, with 10 bases in between. The CDR3 spans 15 residues.

This rearrangement joins TRBV7-9 to TRBJ1-3; 9 nucleotides match TRBD1. The germline V gene encodes CDR1 SEHNR and CDR2 FQNEAQ (reference sequence). The length of the CDR3 is 17 residues. The J segment lost 0 bases and the V segment lost 5 bases, leaving 8 bases of the junction unmatched. The DNA for the CDR3 is TGTGCCAGCAGCCCACCGGACAGGGGACACTCTGGAAACACCATATATTTT. Translated, it gives CASSPPDRGHSGNTIYF.

The chain is built from TRBV7-9 and TRBJ1-2; D perhaps matches TRBD1 (6 bases). Looked up from germline, CDR1 is SEHNR and CDR2 is FQNEAQ (reference sequence). Trimming removed 7 bases at V and 6 bases at J, with 21 bases between. The CDR3 sequence is 15 residues long. The CDR3 DNA follows: TGTGCCAGCACATATCTTAGCAGGGGAAAAGATGGCTACACCTTC. It yields the protein CASTYLSRGKDGYTF.

This clone was seen a few times. The chain uses TRBV2 and TRBJ1-5, with D perhaps matching TRBD1 (5 bases). Germline-derived CDR1 and CDR2 are SNHLY and FYNNEI. CDR3 size: 15 residues. V dropped 5 bases and J dropped 3 bases, with 14 bases sitting between them. For the CDR3, the DNA is TGTGCCAGCAGTTCTCGAAAGACAGACAATCAGCCCCAGCATTTT. Protein product: CASSSRKTDNQPQHF.

The chain uses TRBV7-8 and TRBJ2-1, with TRBD2 as a possible D gene (5 bases). Germline-derived CDR1 and CDR2 are SGHVS and FQNEAQ. The CDR3 extends over 14 amino acids. Trimming removed 6 bases at V and 9 bases at J, with 18 bases between. CDR3 region: CASRVRTGNIEQFF. The CDR3 DNA is TGTGCCAGCAGGGTAAGGACTGGCAATATTGAGCAGTTCTTC. Together with reference TRBV7-8 and TRBJ2-1, the CDR3 gives the full variable domain: GAGVSQSPRYKVAKRGQDVALRCDPISGHVSLFWYQQALGQGPEFLTYFQNEAQLDKSGLPSDRFFAERPEGSVSTLKIQRTQQEDSAVYLCASRVRTGNIEQFFGPGTRLTVL.

In its sample, this clone was seen once. The gene calls are TRBV9 and TRBJ1-3, with D possibly being TRBD1 (6 bases). Trimming removed 4 bases from V and 3 bases from J, with 23 bases in between. Germline-derived CDR1 and CDR2 are SGDLS and YYNGEE. The CDR3 length is 18 residues. For the CDR3, the DNA is TGTGCCAGCAGCCCAGTCGGGGGGCTCGGATCGGGTGGAAACACCATATATTTT. It codes for CASSPVGGLGSGGNTIYF.

J is TRBJ2-3 and V is TRBV28, with 9 bases that match TRBD1. The CDR3 has 18 residues. V shed 8 bases, J shed 1 base, and the junction held 16 bases outside the gene matches. The germline V gene has CDR1 MDHEN and CDR2 SYDVKM. Written as DNA, the CDR3 is TGTGCCAGCGGGGGGGGACAGGGATTCGGAGCCGGCACAGATACGCAGTATTTT. The encoded protein is CASGGGQGFGAGTDTQYF. Full variable domain (missing parts from reference TRBV28 and TRBJ2-3): DVKVTQSSRYLVKRTGEKVFLECVQDMDHENMFWYRQDPGLGLRLIYFSYDVKMKEKGDIPEGYSVSREKKERFSLILESASTNQTSMYLCASGGGQGFGAGTDTQYFGPGTRLTVL.

The J gene is TRBJ1-4, the V gene TRBV4-2; 11 bases map to TRBD1. The germline V gene encodes CDR1 LGHNA and CDR2 YNFKEQ. The V segment lost 4 bases and the J segment 6 bases; nucleotides outside the gene matches: 7. This CDR3 has 16 residues. CDR3 nucleotide sequence: TGTGCCAGCAGCCCGGGACAGGGGGTCCGGGATGAAAAACTGTTTTTT. Residues: CASSPGQGVRDEKLFF.

The chain links TRBV30 to TRBJ1-1, with D unclear. Germline V CDR1 and CDR2: GTSNPN, SVGIG (reference sequence). With 0 bases removed from V and 11 bases from J, the gap between germline ends came to 16 bases. CDR3 length equals 13 residues. CDR3 DNA: TGTGCCTGGAGTGTCATCACCGCCGGGGTTGCTTTCTTT. Amino acids: CAWSVITAGVAFF.

V usage is TRBV19 and J usage is TRBJ2-5; D not certain. The CDR3 runs to 13 residues. Trimming stripped 4 bases from V and 10 bases from J, with 16 bases between. Germline values: CDR1 LNHDA, CDR2 SQIVND (reference sequence). Here the CDR3 DNA reads TGTGCCAGTAGTAAGGCAGGTATAATGGGCCAGTACTTC. This gives the protein CASSKAGIMGQYF.

The chain links TRBV4-2 to TRBJ2-1; D is uncertain. The CDR3 is 15 residues long. Germline V gene lookup returns CDR1 LGHNA and CDR2 YNFKEQ. Trimming cost V 1 base and J 5 bases, with 12 bases left between them. This CDR3 is CASSQVAHSNNEQFF. CDR3 sequence (DNA): TGTGCCAGCAGCCAAGTGGCTCATAGCAACAATGAGCAGTTCTTC.

The V and J genes are TRBV28 and TRBJ1-1; D may be TRBD1 (6 bases). This CDR3 spans 13 amino acids. CDR1 and CDR2 from the germline V gene are MDHEN and SYDVKM. The ends were cut back, 7 bases at V and 6 bases at J, with 15 bases in the middle. For the CDR3, the DNA is TGTGCCAGCATAGCGGGGGGCCGGGCTGAAGCTTTCTTT. It encodes CASIAGGRAEAFF.

The chain employs TRBV11-2 and TRBJ1-5; D call uncertain. Germline V gene lookup returns CDR1 SGHAT and CDR2 FQNNGV. The CDR3 consists of 14 residues. V was cut by 2 bases and J by 5 bases, with 10 bases left in between. The CDR3 region has the DNA TGTGCCAGCAGCTTAACGGTAAACCATCAGCCCCAGCATTTT. Its protein product is CASSLTVNHQPQHF.

The gene calls are TRBV5-1 and TRBJ2-7, with 11 bases lining up with TRBD1. This CDR3 is 15 amino acids long. Germline-derived CDR1 and CDR2 are SGHRS and YFSETQ. V dropped 4 bases and J dropped 4; count of bases not matched to a gene: 7. DNA of the CDR3: TGCGCCAGCAGCCCCGGGACAGGGGGATTGTACGAGCAGTACTTC. Translated: CASSPGTGGLYEQYF. The full variable domain, its missing parts supplied by reference TRBV5-1 and TRBJ2-7, is KAGVTQTPRYLIKTRGQQVTLSCSPISGHRSVSWYQQTPGQGLQFLFEYFSETQRNKGNFPGRFSGRQFSNSRSEMNVSTLELGDSALYLCASSPGTGGLYEQYFGPGTRLTVT.